The clone carrying this T cell receptor beta chain was seen just once. Its antigen is as yet unknown. Trimming removed 4 bases from V and 4 bases from J, with 13 bases in between. The CDR3 length is 14 residues. Germline loops: CDR1 SNHLY, CDR2 FYNNEI. This sample stems from a study of regulatory dendritic cells for organ transplantation. Profiling relied on immunoSEQ multiplex PCR, and the TCRdb table lists in-frame clones only, not all of them. The table shows approximately 12,000 clones, with about 70% occurring only once. General study findings and limits: Regulatory dendritic cells appeared to expand memory CD8+ clones less than mature ones.

Sorted T cells were CFSE-labeled and cultured approximately five days with allogeneic regulatory or mature dendritic cells at 1:10. Naive CD45RA+ and memory CD45RO+ CD4+ or CD8+ T cells were FACS-sorted. The chain has TRBV2 and TRBJ2-5; maybe TRBD2 (5 bases). The sample consisted of naive CD4+ T cells from blood cultured with regulatory dendritic cells. Subset indicated: CD45RA+ naive T cells. This sequence was found in a human donor in good health. CDR3 coding DNA: TGTGCCAGCAGTGTAATTGGAGGAAGAGAGACCCAGTACTTC. Amino acid sequence: CASSVIGGRETQYF.